This T cell receptor beta chain was captured by sequencing in a study of OX40 agonist ivuxolimab in advanced cancers. This clone was counted a single time. Some clones are missing from TCRdb's copy, which holds only in-frame ones; the method was immunoSEQ multiplex PCR. Among around 80,000 clones listed, roughly 87% were seen once. The J segment lost 4 bases and the V segment lost 4 bases, leaving 10 bases of the junction unmatched. The germline gives CDR1 MRHNA, CDR2 SNTAGT. The CDR3 runs 16 residues. J is TRBJ2-1 and V is TRBV6-4; 7 bases align to TRBD2. This sequence originates from an adult with an advanced solid tumor such as melanoma, head and neck, liver or kidney cancer. Sequencing used CD4+ or CD8+ T cells sorted from blood, obtained in a trial of the OX40 agonist ivuxolimab. The CDR3 bases are TGTGCCAGCAGTGTTATATGGGGGGGACCTTACAATGAGCAGTTCTTC. It specifies CASSVIWGGPYNEQFF.